The present T cell receptor (beta chain) was sequenced within a study of shared clonotypes between healthy human individuals. CDR3 length: 11 amino acids. V shed 3 bases and J shed 5 bases, with 4 bases lying between them. Looked up from germline, CDR1 is LNHDA and CDR2 is SQIVND (reference sequence). In the authors' methods: Junction-only sequences without quality scores came from ImmunoSEQ, so filtering differed. The table came from immunoSEQ multiplex PCR; TCRdb's copy has only in-frame clones and leaves some out. The D gene and trimming were derived from the DNA, and the V and J assignments and clone size from that table. There are around 2.5 million clones in the sample; approximately 93% occur only once, and about 0.39% lies in the top ten.

The sequencing input was naive CD4+ T cells from PBMCs. This sample's subset: CD45RA+ positively selected. This clonotype originated in a man aged 18 to 30 in good health. Some clones in this sample may be carry-over from other donors' samples. This chain uses TRBV19 with TRBJ2-5; D remains ambiguous. The CDR3 protein is CASSIHETQYF. In nucleotides, the CDR3 is TGTGCCAGTAGTATTCACGAGACCCAGTACTTC.